The clone carrying this TCR beta chain was counted ten times or more. Its antigen remains unidentified. The sample belongs to a study of neurological immune-mediated disorders. About the study: The 35 or so multiple sclerosis patients comprised some 31 relapsing-remitting and 3 secondary progressive cases.

It was by 5'RACE with 10-nucleotide random UMIs that the cDNA was made. In TCRdb, the 5' RACE reads were re-called with MiXCR into one record per CDR3 protein. The table shows 65,000 to 75,000 distinct CDR3 sequences, with roughly 5.6% occurring only once. General study results and limits: The greatest degree of TCR clonal expansion was observed in HTLV-1-associated myelopathy, with the lowest in multiple sclerosis, below that of healthy controls.

This CDR3 region has 13 residues. V dropped 2 bases and J dropped 7 bases, with 8 bases sitting between them. The sample comprised PBMCs. The chain joins TRBV12-3 or TRBV12-4 to TRBJ1-4; D uncertain. This TCR was recovered from a human donor with multiple sclerosis. The donor label of this sample is uncertain. The CDR3 reads CASSLSLSEKLFF. For the CDR3, the DNA is TGTGCCAGCAGTTTATCGTTGAGTGAAAAACTGTTTTTT.